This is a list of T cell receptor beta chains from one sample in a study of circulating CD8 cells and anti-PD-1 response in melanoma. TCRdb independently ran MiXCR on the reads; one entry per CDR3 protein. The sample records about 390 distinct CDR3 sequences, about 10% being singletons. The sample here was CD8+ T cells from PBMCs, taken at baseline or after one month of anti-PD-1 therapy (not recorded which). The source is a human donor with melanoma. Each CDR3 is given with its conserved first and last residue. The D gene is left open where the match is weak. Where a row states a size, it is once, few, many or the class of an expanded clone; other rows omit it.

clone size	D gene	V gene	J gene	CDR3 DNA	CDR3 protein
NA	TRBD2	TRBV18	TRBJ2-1	TGTGCCAGCTCACCGGAACTAGCGGGAGGGGTCAATGAGCAGTTCTTC	CASSPELAGGVNEQFF
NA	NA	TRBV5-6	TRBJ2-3	TGTGCCAGCAGCTTAGGCGGCGACCCAACCGATACGCAGTATTTT	CASSLGGDPTDTQYF
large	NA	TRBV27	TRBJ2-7	TGTGCCAGCAGTTTATCGACAGCGTCCTCCCACGAGCAGTACTTC	CASSLSTASSHEQYF
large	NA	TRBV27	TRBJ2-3	TGTGCCAGCAGCCTCGGACTAGGGGGAGATACGCAGTATTTT	CASSLGLGGDTQYF
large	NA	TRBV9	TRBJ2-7	TGTGCCAGCAGCGTAGGTATTAGTAACTACGAGCAGTACTTC	CASSVGISNYEQYF
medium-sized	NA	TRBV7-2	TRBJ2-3	TGTGCCAGCAGCTTAGACTTGGGTACGCAGTATTTT	CASSLDLGTQYF
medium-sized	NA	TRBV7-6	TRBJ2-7	TGTGCCAGCAGCTTAAGGCCCCAGGGCGAGCAGTACTTC	CASSLRPQGEQYF
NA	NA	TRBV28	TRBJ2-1	TGTGCCAGCAGTTTAAAGGGGTACGATGAGCAGTTCTTC	CASSLKGYDEQFF
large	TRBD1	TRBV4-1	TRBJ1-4	TGCGCCAGCAGCCCCGTACACGGGACAGCTAATGAAAAACTGTTTTTT	CASSPVHGTANEKLFF
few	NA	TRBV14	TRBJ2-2	TGTGCCAGCAGCTTTACAGAGGAGATTGCCACCGGGGAGCTGTTTTTT	CASSFTEEIATGELFF
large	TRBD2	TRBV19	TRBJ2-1	TGTGCCAGTAGTGTAGGGACTAGCGAGCAGTTCTTC	CASSVGTSEQFF
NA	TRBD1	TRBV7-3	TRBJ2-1	TGTGCCAGCAGTCCGACAGGGTATGAGCAGTTCTTC	CASSPTGYEQFF
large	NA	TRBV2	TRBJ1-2	TGTGCCAGCAGTCCTTCCTCGTCCGGTGCTGGCTACACCTTC	CASSPSSSGAGYTF
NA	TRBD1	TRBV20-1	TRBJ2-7	TGCAGTGCTACCGACAGGGGCTACGAGCAGTACTTT	CSATDRGYEQYF
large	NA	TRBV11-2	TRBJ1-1	TGTGCCAGCAGCCTTCCCGGGACGATTGAAGCTTTCTTT	CASSLPGTIEAFF
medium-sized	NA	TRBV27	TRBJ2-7	TGTGCCAGCAGCCATCAAGGGGTTCGGAACGAGCAGTACTTC	CASSHQGVRNEQYF
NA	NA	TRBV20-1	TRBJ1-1	TGCAGTGCTAGGGGGGACGTTCAAAACACTGAAGCTTTCTTT	CSARGDVQNTEAFF
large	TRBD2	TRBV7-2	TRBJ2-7	TGTGCCAGCAGCCTCGGGACTAGCGGGAGGGCCGAGTACGAGCAGTACTTC	CASSLGTSGRAEYEQYF
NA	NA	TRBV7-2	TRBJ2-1	TGTGCCAGCAGCTTAGAGGGGGGCATCAATGAGCAGTTCTTC	CASSLEGGINEQFF
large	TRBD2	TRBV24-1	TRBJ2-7	TGTGCCACCAGTGCAACAGGGACTAGCGGGTTTACTACGCAGCAGTACTTC	CATSATGTSGFTTQQYF
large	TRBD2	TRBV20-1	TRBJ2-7	TGCAGTGCTCAATCGGAAAGCGGGACTCGCTACGAGCAGTACTTC	CSAQSESGTRYEQYF
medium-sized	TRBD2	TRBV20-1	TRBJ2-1	TGCAGTGCTAGAGTGCTAGCGGGAGTAAGGAATGAGCAGTTCTTC	CSARVLAGVRNEQFF
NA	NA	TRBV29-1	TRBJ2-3	TGCAGCGTTGAACAAGGATTGAGCTTCCCAGATACGCAGTATTTT	CSVEQGLSFPDTQYF
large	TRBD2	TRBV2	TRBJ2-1	TGTGCCAGCAGTGAAAAAATAGCGGGAGGGCCTAAGAATGAGCAGTTCTTC	CASSEKIAGGPKNEQFF
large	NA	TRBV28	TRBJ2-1	TGTGCCAGCACCGGGACTTACTTCATCAATGAGCAGTTCTTC	CASTGTYFINEQFF
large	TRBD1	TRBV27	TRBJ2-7	TGTGCCAGCATGAGTCCCCGGGACAGGACCTACGAGCAGTACTTC	CASMSPRDRTYEQYF
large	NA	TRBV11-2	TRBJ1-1	TGTGCCAGCAGCTTAGCTGTAGGTCCGAACACTGAAGCTTTCTTT	CASSLAVGPNTEAFF
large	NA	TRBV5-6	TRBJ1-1	TGTGCCAGCAGCCTAAGGGGAGCTGAAGCTTTCTTT	CASSLRGAEAFF
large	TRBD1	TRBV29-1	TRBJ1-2	TGCAGCGTTGACCTAACCGGGACAGGAAACTATGGCTACACCTTC	CSVDLTGTGNYGYTF
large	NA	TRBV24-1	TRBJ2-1	TGTGCCACCAGTGATTTGGGCGACGTGGATGAGCAGTTCTTC	CATSDLGDVDEQFF
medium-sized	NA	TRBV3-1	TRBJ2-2	TGTGCCAGCAGCCAAGTGAGGGGGATGGAGGAGCTGTTTTTT	CASSQVRGMEELFF
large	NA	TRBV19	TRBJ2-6	TGTGCCAGTAAAGAGGGAACTGGGGCCAACGTCCTGACTTTC	CASKEGTGANVLTF
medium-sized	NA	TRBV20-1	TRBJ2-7	TGCAGTGCTAGAGATCTTAGCGTCAGGGCGGGCTACGAGCAGTACTTC	CSARDLSVRAGYEQYF
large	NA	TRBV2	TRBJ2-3	TGTGCCAGCGCCCGAACTCATGGTCTGAGCACAGATACGCAGTATTTT	CASARTHGLSTDTQYF
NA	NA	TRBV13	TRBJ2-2	TGTGCCAGCAGCACTACAGACCCCGGGGAGCTGTTTTTT	CASSTTDPGELFF
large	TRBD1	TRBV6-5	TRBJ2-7	TGTGCCAGCACCGGGACAGGGGTCTACGAGCAGTACTTC	CASTGTGVYEQYF
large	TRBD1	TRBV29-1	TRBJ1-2	TGCAGCGTCGACACGACAGGGAAATGGAACTATGGCTACACCTTC	CSVDTTGKWNYGYTF
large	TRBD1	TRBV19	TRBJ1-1	TGTGCCAGTAGTATCGAGGGGGACAGAAACACTGAAGCTTTCTTT	CASSIEGDRNTEAFF
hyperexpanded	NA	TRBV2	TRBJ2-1	TGTGCCAGCAGTGCCCGGGACCCGTACAATGAGCAGTTCTTC	CASSARDPYNEQFF
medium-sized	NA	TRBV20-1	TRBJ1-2	TGCAGTGCCCCCACCCATTTAAGTAAGGCCGCCTACGGCTACACCTTC	CSAPTHLSKAAYGYTF
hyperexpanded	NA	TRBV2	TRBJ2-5	TGTGCCAGCAGTTCCCGTGTGCCAATGGAGACCCAGTACTTC	CASSSRVPMETQYF